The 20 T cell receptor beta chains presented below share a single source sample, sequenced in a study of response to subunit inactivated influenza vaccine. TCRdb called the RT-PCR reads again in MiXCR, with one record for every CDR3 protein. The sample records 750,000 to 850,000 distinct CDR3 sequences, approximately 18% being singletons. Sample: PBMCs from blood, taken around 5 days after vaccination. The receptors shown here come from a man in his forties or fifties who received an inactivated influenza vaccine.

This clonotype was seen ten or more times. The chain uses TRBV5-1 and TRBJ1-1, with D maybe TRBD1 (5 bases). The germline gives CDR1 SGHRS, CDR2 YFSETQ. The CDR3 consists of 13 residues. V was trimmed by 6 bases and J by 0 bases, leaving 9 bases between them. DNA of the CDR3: TGCGCCAGCAAAGGGGACGTGAACACTGAAGCTTTCTTT. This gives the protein CASKGDVNTEAFF.

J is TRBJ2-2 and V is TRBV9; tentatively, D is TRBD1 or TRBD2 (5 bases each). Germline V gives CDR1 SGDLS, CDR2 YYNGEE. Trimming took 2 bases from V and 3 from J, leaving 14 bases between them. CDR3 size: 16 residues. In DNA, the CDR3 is TGTGCCAGCAGCGTGGCTCTCGGGACGGACACCGGGGAGCTGTTTTTT. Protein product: CASSVALGTDTGELFF. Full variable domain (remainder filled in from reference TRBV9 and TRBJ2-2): DSGVTQTPKHLITATGQRVTLRCSPRSGDLSVYWYQQSLDQGLQFLIQYYNGEERAKGNILERFSAQQFPDLHSELNLSSLELGDSALYFCASSVALGTDTGELFFGEGSRLTVL.

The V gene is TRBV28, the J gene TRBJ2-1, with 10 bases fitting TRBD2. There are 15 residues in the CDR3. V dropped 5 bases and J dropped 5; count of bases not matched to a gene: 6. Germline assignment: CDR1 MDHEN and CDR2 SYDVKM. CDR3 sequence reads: CASSTSGMGNNEQFF. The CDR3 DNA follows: TGTGCCAGCAGTACTAGCGGGATGGGCAACAATGAGCAGTTCTTC.

DNA of the CDR3: TGCGCCAGCAGCCCTGGGACAGGAGGAGCTGAGCAGTACTTC. This codes for CASSPGTGGAEQYF. This rearrangement joins TRBV5-1 to TRBJ2-7, with 8 bases lining up with TRBD1. Looked up from germline, CDR1 is SGHRS and CDR2 is YFSETQ. This CDR3 is built from 14 residues. V lost 4 bases to trimming and J lost 7 bases; unmatched junction nucleotides: 10.

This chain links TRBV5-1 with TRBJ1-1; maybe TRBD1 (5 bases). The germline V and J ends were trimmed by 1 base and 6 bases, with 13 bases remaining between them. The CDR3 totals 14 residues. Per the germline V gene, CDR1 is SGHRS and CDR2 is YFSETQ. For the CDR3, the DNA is TGCGCCAGCAGCTTGTCAGGGCTGGGGCCTGAAGCTTTCTTT. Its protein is CASSLSGLGPEAFF.

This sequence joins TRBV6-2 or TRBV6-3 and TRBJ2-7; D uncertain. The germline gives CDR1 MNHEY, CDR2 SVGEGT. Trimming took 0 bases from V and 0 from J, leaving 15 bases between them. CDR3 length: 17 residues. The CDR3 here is CASSYSSQGRPSYEQYF. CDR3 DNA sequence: TGTGCCAGCAGTTACTCCTCTCAAGGGCGGCCCTCCTACGAGCAGTACTTC.

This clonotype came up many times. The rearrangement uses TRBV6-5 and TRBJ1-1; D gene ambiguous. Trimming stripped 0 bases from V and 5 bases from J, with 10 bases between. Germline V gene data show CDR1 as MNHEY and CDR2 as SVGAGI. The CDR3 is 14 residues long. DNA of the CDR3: TGTGCCAGCAGTTACTCGGTCGCGACTACTGAAGCTTTCTTT. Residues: CASSYSVATTEAFF.

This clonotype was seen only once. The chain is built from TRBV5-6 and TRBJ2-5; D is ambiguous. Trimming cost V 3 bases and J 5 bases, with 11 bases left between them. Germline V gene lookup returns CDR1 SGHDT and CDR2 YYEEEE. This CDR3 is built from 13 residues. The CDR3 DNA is TGTGCCAGCAGCTCTATATTACGGGAGACCCAGTACTTC. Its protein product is CASSSILRETQYF. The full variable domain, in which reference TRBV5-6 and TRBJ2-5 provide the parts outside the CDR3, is DAGVTQSPTHLIKTRGQQVTLRCSPKSGHDTVSWYQQALGQGPQFIFQYYEEEERQRGNFPDRFSGHQFPNYSSELNVNALLLGDSALYLCASSSILRETQYFGPGTRLLVL.

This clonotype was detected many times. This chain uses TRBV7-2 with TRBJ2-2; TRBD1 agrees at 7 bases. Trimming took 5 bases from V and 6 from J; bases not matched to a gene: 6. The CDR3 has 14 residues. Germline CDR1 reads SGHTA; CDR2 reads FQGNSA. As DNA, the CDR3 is TGTGCCAGCAGCCCCCCAGACAGGGCCGGGGAGCTGTTTTTT. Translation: CASSPPDRAGELFF.

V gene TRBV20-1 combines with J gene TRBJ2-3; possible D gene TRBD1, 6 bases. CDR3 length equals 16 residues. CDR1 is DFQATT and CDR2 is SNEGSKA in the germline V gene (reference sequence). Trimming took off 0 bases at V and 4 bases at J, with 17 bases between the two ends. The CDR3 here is CSARDPLTGVADTQYF. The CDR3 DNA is TGCAGTGCTAGAGACCCCCTGACAGGTGTGGCAGATACGCAGTATTTT.

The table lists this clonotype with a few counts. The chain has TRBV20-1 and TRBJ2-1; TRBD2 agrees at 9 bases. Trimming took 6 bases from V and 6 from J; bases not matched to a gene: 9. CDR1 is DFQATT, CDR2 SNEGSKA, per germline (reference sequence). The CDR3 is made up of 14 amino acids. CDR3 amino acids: CSAPETSGVNEQFF. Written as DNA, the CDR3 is TGCAGTGCCCCCGAGACTAGCGGAGTCAATGAGCAGTTCTTC.

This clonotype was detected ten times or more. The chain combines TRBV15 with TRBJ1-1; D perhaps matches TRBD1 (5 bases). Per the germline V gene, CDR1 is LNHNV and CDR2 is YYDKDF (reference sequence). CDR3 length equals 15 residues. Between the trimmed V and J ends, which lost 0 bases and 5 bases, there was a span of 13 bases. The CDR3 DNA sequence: TGTGCCACCAGCAGAGATAGTGCGGGGCTGACTGAAGCTTTCTTT. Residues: CATSRDSAGLTEAFF.

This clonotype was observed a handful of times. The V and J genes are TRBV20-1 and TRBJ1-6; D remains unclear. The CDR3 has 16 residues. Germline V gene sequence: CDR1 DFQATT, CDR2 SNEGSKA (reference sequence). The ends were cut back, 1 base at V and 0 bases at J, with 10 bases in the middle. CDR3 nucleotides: TGCAGTGCTAGAGGGGAAGGCGCCTCCTATAATTCACCCCTCCACTTT. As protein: CSARGEGASYNSPLHF.

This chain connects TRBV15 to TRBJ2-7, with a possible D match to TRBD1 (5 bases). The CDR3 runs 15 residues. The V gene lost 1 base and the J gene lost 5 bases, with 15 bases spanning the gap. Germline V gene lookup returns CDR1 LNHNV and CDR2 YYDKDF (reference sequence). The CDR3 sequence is CATSRGRGAANEQYF. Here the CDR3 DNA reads TGTGCCACCAGCAGAGGTAGGGGTGCAGCCAACGAGCAGTACTTC.

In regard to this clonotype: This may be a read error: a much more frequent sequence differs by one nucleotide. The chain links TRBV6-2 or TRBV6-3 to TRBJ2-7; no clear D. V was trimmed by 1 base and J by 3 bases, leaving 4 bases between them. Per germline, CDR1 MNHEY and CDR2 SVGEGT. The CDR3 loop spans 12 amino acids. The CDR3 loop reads CASSYYGYEQYF. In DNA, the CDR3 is TGTGCCAGCAGTTACTACGGCTACGAGCAGTACTTC.

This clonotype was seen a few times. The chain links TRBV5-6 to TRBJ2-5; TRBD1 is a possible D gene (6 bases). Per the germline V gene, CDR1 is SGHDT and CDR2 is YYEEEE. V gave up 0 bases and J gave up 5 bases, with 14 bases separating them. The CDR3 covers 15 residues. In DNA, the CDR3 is TGTGCCAGCAGCTTGGCGGCAGGGGCAGGGGAGACCCAGTACTTC. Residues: CASSLAAGAGETQYF.

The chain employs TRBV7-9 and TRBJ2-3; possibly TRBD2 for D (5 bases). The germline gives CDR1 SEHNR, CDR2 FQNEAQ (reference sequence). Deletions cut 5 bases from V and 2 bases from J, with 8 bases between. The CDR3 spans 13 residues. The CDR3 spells CASSPSPTDTQYF. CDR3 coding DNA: TGTGCCAGCAGCCCTAGCCCCACAGATACGCAGTATTTT. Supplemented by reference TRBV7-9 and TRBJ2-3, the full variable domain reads DTGVSQNPRHKITKRGQNVTFRCDPISEHNRLYWYRQTLGQGPEFLTYFQNEAQLEKSRLLSDRFSAERPKGSFSTLEIQRTEQGDSAMYLCASSPSPTDTQYFGPGTRLTVL.

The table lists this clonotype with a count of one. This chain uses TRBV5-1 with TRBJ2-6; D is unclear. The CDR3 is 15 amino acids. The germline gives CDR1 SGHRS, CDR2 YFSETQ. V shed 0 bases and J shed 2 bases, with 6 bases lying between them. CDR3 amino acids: CASSLADPGANVLTF. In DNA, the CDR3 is TGCGCCAGCAGCTTGGCGGATCCTGGGGCCAACGTCCTGACTTTC.

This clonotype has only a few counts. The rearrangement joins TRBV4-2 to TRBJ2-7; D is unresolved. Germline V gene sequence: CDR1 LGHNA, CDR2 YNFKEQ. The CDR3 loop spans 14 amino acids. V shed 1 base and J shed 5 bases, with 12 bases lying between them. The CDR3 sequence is CASSQVKGIHEQYF. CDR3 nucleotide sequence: TGTGCCAGCAGCCAAGTAAAGGGTATCCACGAGCAGTACTTC.

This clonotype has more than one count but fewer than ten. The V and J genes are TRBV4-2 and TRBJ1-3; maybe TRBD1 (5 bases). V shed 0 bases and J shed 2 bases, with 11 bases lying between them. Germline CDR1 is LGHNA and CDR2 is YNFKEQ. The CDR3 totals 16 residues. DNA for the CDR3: TGTGCCAGCAGCCAAGATGGGCAGGGAGCTGGAAACACCATATATTTT. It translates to CASSQDGQGAGNTIYF.